This entry features one T cell receptor (beta chain) sequence. Its antigen is undetermined. The data were taken from a study of T cells in localized non-small cell lung cancer. Study-level findings and limits: A higher density of T cells in blood coincided with extended overall survival.

The germline V gene encodes CDR1 SGHVS and CDR2 FQNEAQ. The CDR3 is made up of 15 amino acids. V was clipped by 3 bases and J by 2 bases; unmatched bases: 7. TCRdb keeps only in-frame clones here, not all; method: immunoSEQ multiplex PCR. The top ten clones hold around 4% of a sample with under 40,000 clones, 88% of them seen once. Sequenced here: peripheral blood, sampled before any cancer treatment. The origin of this receptor is a woman aged 40 to 75 with stage I lung adenocarcinoma. The V gene is TRBV7-8, the J gene TRBJ2-7, with 7 bases lining up with TRBD1. In DNA form, the CDR3 reads TGTGCCAGCAGCTTCAAACCAGGGGGAACCTACGAGCAGTACTTC. Its protein product is CASSFKPGGTYEQYF.